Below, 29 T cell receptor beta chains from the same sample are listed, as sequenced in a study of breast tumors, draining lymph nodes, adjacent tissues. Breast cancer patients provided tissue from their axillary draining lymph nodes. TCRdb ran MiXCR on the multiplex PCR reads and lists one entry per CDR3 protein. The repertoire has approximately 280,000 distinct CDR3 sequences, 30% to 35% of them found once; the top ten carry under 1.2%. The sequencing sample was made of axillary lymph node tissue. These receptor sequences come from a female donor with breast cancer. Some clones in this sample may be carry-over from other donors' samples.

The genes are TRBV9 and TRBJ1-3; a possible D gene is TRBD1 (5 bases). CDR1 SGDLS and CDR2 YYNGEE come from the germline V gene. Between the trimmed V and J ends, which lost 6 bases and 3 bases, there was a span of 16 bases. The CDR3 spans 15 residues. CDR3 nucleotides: TGTGCCAGCAACCAGAGACAGATGGATGGAAACACCATATATTTT. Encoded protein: CASNQRQMDGNTIYF.

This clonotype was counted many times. The CDR3 sequence is CSAREFGGRAGEQFF. The CDR3 nucleotides read TGCAGTGCTAGAGAATTTGGCGGGAGGGCCGGTGAGCAGTTCTTC. This chain uses TRBV20-1 with TRBJ2-1, with 9 bases aligning to TRBD2. This CDR3 is built from 15 residues. CDR1 is DFQATT and CDR2 is SNEGSKA in the germline V gene (reference sequence). V was pared by 0 bases and J by 9 bases, with 9 bases of the junction left unmatched.

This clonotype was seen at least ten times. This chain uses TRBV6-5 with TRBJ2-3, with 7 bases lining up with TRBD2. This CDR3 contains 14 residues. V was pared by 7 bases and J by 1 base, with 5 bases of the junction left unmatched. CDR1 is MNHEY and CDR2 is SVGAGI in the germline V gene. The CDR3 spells CASIPRERTDTQYF. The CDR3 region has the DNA TGTGCCAGCATACCGCGGGAGCGCACAGATACGCAGTATTTT.

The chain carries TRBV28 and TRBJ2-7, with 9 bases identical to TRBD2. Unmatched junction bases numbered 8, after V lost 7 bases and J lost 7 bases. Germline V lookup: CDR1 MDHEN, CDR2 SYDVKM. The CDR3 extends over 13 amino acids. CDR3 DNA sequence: TGTGCCAGCAAGGCGGGAGGGCCGGGAGAGCAGTACTTC. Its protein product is CASKAGGPGEQYF.

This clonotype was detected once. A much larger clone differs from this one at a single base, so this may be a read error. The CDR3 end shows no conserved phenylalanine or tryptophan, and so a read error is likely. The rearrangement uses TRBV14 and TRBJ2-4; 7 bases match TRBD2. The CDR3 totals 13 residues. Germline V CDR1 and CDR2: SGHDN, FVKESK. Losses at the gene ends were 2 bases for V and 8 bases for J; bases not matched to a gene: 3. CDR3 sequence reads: CASSQQGGYIQYI. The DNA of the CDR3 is TGTGCCAGCAGCCAACAGGGAGGGTACATTCAGTACATC.

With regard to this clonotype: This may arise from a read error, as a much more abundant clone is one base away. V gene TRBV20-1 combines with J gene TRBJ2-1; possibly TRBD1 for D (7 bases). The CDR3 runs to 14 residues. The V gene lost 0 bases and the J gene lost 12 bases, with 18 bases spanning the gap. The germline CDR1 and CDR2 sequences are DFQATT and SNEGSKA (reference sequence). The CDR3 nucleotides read TGCAGTGCTAGAGATTCAGACAGGGCCGGGGGGCAGTTCTTC. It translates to CSARDSDRAGGQFF.

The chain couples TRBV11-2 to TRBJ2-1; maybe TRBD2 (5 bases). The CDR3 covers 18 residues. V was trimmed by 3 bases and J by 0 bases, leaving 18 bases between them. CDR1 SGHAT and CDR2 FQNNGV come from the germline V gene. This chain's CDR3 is CASSFRLGKGNSYNEQFF. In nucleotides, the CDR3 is TGTGCCAGCAGCTTTAGGCTCGGGAAAGGAAACTCCTACAATGAGCAGTTCTTC.

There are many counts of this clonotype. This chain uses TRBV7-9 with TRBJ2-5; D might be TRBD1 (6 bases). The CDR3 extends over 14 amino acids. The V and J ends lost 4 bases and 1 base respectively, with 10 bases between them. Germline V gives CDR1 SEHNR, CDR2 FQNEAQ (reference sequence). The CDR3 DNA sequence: TGTGCCAGCAGCTCGACAGGTCGCCAAGAGACCCAGTACTTC. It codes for CASSSTGRQETQYF. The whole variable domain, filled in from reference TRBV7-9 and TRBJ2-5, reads DTGVSQNPRHKITKRGQNVTFRCDPISEHNRLYWYRQTLGQGPEFLTYFQNEAQLEKSRLLSDRFSAERPKGSFSTLEIQRTEQGDSAMYLCASSSTGRQETQYFGPGTRLLVL.

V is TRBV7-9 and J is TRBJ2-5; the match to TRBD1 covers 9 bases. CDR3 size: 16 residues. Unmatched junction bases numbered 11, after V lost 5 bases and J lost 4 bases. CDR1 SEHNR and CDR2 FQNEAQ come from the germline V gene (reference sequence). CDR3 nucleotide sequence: TGTGCCAGCAGCCCGCGGACAGGGGAGGTACGAGAGACCCAGTACTTC. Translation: CASSPRTGEVRETQYF. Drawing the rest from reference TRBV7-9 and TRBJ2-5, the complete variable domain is DTGVSQNPRHKITKRGQNVTFRCDPISEHNRLYWYRQTLGQGPEFLTYFQNEAQLEKSRLLSDRFSAERPKGSFSTLEIQRTEQGDSAMYLCASSPRTGEVRETQYFGPGTRLLVL.

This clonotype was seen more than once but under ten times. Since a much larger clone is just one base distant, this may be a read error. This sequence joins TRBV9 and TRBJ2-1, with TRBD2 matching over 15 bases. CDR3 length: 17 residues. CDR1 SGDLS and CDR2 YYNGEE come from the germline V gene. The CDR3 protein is CASSLRTSGRVYTEQFF. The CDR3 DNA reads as TGTGCCAGCAGCCTACGGACTAGCGGGAGGGTCTACACTGAGCAGTTCTTC.

The CDR3 here is CASSGRYEQYF. The CDR3 DNA is TGTGCCAGCAGCGGACGATACGAGCAGTACTTC. The chain has TRBV7-9 and TRBJ2-7, with D unresolved. The germline CDR1 and CDR2 sequences are SEHNR and FQNEAQ (reference sequence). V lost 5 bases, J lost 4 bases, and 6 bases lay in between. The CDR3 totals 11 residues.

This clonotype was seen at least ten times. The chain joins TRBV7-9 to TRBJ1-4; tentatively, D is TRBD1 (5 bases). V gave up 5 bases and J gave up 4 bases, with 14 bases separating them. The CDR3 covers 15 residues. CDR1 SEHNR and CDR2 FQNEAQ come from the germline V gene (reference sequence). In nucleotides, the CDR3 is TGTGCCAGCAGCCCGTTGGGGGACCTTAATGAAAAACTGTTTTTT. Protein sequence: CASSPLGDLNEKLFF.

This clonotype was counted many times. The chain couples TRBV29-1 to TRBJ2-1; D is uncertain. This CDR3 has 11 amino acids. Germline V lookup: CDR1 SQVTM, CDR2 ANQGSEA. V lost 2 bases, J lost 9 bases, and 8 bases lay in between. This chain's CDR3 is CSVEFFREQFF. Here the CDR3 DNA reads TGCAGCGTTGAATTCTTCCGTGAGCAGTTCTTC.

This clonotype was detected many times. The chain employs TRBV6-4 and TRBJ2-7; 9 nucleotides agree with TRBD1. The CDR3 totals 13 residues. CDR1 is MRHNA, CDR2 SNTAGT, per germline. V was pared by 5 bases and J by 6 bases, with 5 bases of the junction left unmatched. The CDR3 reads CASSLTGGSEQYF. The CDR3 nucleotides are TGTGCCAGCAGTCTTACAGGGGGCTCCGAGCAGTACTTC.

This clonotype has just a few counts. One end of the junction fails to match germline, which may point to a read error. CDR3 in DNA: TGTGCCAGCAGCCAAACTGCCGGGACCAACCCTCGCACAGGTACGCAGTATTTT. Its translation is CASSQTAGTNPRTGTQYF. The chain joins TRBV11-3 to TRBJ2-3; D may match TRBD1 or TRBD2 (5 bases each). This CDR3 comprises 18 residues. Germline-derived CDR1 and CDR2 are SGHNT and YENEEA.

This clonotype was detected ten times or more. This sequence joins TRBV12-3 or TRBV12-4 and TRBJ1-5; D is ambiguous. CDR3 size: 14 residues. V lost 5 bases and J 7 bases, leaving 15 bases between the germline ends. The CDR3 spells CASSLYPGGQPQHF. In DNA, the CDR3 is TGTGCCAGCAGTCTATACCCCGGAGGACAGCCCCAGCATTTT.

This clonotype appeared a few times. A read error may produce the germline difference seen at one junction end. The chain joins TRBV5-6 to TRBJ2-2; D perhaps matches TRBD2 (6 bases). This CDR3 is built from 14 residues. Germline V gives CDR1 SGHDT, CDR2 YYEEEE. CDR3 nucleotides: TGTGCCAGCAGCCTTGTGAGGTTTACCGGGGGGCTGTTTTTT. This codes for CASSLVRFTGGLFF.

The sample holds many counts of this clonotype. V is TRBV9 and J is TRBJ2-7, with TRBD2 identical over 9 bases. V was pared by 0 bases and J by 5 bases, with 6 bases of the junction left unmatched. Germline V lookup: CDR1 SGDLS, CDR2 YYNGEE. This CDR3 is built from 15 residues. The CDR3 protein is CASSVGSGRIHEQYF. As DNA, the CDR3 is TGTGCCAGCAGCGTAGGTAGCGGGAGAATCCACGAGCAGTACTTC.

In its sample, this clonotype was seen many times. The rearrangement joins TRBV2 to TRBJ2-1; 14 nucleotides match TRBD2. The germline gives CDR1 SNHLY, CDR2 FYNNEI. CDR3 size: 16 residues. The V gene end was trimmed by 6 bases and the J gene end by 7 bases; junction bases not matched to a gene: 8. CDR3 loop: CASSAPGLAGENEQFF. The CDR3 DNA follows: TGTGCCAGCAGCGCACCGGGACTAGCGGGAGAAAATGAGCAGTTCTTC.

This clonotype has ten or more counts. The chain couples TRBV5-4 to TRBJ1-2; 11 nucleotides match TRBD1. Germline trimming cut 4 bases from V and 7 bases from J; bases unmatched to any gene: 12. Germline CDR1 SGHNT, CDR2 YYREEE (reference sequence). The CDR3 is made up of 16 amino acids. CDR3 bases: TGTGCCAGCAGCCCGAGGGGACAGGGGGGATTGTTTGGCTACACCTTC. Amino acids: CASSPRGQGGLFGYTF.

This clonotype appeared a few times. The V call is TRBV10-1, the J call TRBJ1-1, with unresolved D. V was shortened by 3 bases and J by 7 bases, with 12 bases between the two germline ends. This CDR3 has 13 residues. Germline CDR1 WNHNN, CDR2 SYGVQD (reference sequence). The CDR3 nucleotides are TGCGCCAGCAGTGACGGGATACGGGGTGAAGCTTTCTTT. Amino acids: CASSDGIRGEAFF.

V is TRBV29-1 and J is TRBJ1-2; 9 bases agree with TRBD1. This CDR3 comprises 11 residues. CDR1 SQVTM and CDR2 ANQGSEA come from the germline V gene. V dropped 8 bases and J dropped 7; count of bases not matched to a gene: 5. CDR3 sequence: CSLGQGSGYTF. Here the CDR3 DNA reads TGCAGCTTAGGACAGGGGAGTGGCTACACCTTC.

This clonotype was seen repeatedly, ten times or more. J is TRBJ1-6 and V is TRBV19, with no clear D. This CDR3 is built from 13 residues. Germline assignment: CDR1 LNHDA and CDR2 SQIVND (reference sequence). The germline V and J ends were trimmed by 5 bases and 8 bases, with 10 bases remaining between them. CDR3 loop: CASSVLTDSPLHF. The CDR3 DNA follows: TGTGCCAGTAGTGTTCTGACGGATTCACCCCTCCACTTT.

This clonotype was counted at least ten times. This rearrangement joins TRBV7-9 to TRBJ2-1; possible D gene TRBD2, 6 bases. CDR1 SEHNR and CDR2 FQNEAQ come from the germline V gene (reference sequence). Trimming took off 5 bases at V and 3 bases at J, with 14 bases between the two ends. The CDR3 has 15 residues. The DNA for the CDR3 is TGTGCCAGCAGCCGGAAAGCGGGTTACTACAATGAGCAGTTCTTC. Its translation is CASSRKAGYYNEQFF.

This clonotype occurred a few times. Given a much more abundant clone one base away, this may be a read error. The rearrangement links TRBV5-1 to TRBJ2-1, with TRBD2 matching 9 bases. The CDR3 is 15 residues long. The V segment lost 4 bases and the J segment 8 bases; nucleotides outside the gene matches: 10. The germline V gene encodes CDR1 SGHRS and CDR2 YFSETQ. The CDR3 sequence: CASSVTGGRADEQFF. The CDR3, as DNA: TGCGCCAGCAGCGTGACTGGCGGGAGGGCCGATGAGCAGTTCTTC.

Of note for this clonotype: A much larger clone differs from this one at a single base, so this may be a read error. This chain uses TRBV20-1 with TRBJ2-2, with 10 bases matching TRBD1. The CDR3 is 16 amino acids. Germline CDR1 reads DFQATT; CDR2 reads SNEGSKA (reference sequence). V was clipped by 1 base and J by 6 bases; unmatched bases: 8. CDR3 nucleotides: TGCAGTGCTAGAGTACCGGGACAGGGGTCCGCCGGGGAGCTGTTTTTT. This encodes CSARVPGQGSAGELFF.

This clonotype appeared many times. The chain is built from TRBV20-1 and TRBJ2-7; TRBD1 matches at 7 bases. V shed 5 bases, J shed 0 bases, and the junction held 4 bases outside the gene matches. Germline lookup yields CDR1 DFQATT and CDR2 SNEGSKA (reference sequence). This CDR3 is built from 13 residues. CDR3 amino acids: CSASRDSSYEQYF. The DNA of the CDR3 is TGCAGTGCTTCTCGGGACAGCTCCTACGAGCAGTACTTC.

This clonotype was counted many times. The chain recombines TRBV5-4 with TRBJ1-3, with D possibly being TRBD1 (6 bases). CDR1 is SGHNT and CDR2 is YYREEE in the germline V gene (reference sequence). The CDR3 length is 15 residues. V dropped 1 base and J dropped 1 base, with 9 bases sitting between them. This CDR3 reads CASSLQGPSGNTIYF. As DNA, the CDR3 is TGTGCCAGCAGCTTGCAGGGGCCGTCTGGAAACACCATATATTTT.

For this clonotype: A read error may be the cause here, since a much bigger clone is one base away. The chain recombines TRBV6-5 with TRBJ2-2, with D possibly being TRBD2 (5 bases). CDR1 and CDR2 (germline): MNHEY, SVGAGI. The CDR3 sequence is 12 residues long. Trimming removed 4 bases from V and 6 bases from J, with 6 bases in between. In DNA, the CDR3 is TGTGCCAGCAGTTCCGGGGCCGGGGAGCTGTTTTTT. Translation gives CASSSGAGELFF.